This TCR beta chain stems from a study of T-cell reconstitution after alpha-beta-depleted transplantation in children. Study findings and constraints: A year had passed since transplant, and T-cell counts and diversity by then came mostly from newly produced T cells.

The TCRbeta library incorporated unique molecular identifiers. In TCRdb, the PCR reads were re-called with MiXCR into one record per CDR3 protein. The data show approximately 350,000 distinct CDR3 sequences, roughly 17% seen once. On this clonotype: Antigen unknown.

The sample was PBMCs, mostly from graft donor cells, taken 360 days after TCRalphabeta/CD19-depleted stem cell transplant. The clonotype originates from a male patient aged 2 to 10 who had a stem cell transplant for acute lymphoblastic leukemia, so the T cells may come from the graft donor.

In DNA form, the CDR3 reads TGTGCCAGCAGGGGGGACGGTAGCTCCTACGAGCAGTACTTC. It codes for CASRGDGSSYEQYF. The V and J genes are TRBV12-3 or TRBV12-4 and TRBJ2-7, with D perhaps matching TRBD1 or TRBD2 (5 bases each). This CDR3 is 14 amino acids long. With 6 bases removed from V and 0 bases from J, the gap between germline ends came to 12 bases.